This T cell receptor (beta chain) was identified in a study of blood T cell repertoires in COVID-19. About the research overall: Acute and convalescent COVID-19 specimens originated in the United States, Italy and Spain. From T cells, B-cell-depleted T cells, or PBMCs came the material, which was cDNA or gDNA.

In the study's own analysis: Researchers report that nucleated cell counts were estimated from reference gene primer amplification. Profiled with immunoSEQ multiplex PCR; TCRdb holds only in-frame clones, not every one. V, J and clone size are taken as reported in that table, and D and trimming were inferred from the DNA itself. Seen here are around 250,000 clones, around four fifths observed once, and the top ten hold about 1.9%. The ends were cut back, 8 bases at V and 0 bases at J, with 11 bases in the middle. The CDR3 is 14 residues long. The germline CDR1 and CDR2 sequences are MNHEY and SVGAGI.

V usage is TRBV6-5 and J usage is TRBJ1-5; D gene ambiguous. Sample: peripheral blood. The source of this sequence is a man under 40 who had recovered from COVID-19. The DNA for the CDR3 is TGTGCCAGCGTTTACAGTTATAGCAATCAGCCCCAGCATTTT. Residues: CASVYSYSNQPQHF.